A selection of T cell receptor beta chains follows, all from one sample in a study of T cells after yellow fever vaccination. TCRdb itself ran the 5' RACE reads through MiXCR, one entry per CDR3 protein. The sample yields some 320,000 distinct CDR3 sequences, 8.7% seen once. The specimen was PBMCs, collected on the day of the first yellow fever vaccination. Receptor source: a young man who received the YFV17D yellow fever vaccine. Both conserved end residues are part of each CDR3. A D gene is named only where the DNA matches it firmly. Rows may omit the clone size; those that give it use once, few, many or a size class.

v_call: TRBV18; d_call: .; clone_size: few; j_call: TRBJ1-2; cdr3_nt: TGTGCCAGCTCACTGGACACCGACTATGGCTACACCTTC; cdr3_aa: CASSLDTDYGYTF
v_call: TRBV6-5; d_call: TRBD2; clone_size: few; j_call: TRBJ2-5; cdr3_nt: TGTGCCAGCAGTACTGGACTAGCGGGGCTCCAAGAGACCCAGTACTTC; cdr3_aa: CASSTGLAGLQETQYF
v_call: TRBV19; d_call: TRBD2; clone_size: few; j_call: TRBJ2-1; cdr3_nt: TGTGCCAGTAGTCCACTGAGCGGGGGTGAGCAGTTCTTC; cdr3_aa: CASSPLSGGEQFF
v_call: TRBV14; d_call: .; clone_size: few; j_call: TRBJ2-5; cdr3_nt: TGTGCCAGCAGCCAAGACTGGCAAGAGACCCAGTACTTC; cdr3_aa: CASSQDWQETQYF
v_call: TRBV7-2; d_call: .; clone_size: .; j_call: TRBJ2-5; cdr3_nt: TGTGCCAGCAGCTCTAGGACGTTAGAGACCCAGTACTTC; cdr3_aa: CASSSRTLETQYF
v_call: TRBV5-1; d_call: .; clone_size: many; j_call: TRBJ2-3; cdr3_nt: TGCGCCAGCAGCTTGTTGGGGGATACGCAGTATTTT; cdr3_aa: CASSLLGDTQYF
v_call: TRBV30; d_call: .; clone_size: .; j_call: TRBJ2-6; cdr3_nt: TGTGCCTGGAGTGTAGGCGGGGCCAACGTCCTGACTTTC; cdr3_aa: CAWSVGGANVLTF
v_call: TRBV20-1; d_call: TRBD1; clone_size: .; j_call: TRBJ2-1; cdr3_nt: TGCAGTGCTAGGGACAGGGTTTCCTACAATGAGCAGTTCTTC; cdr3_aa: CSARDRVSYNEQFF
v_call: TRBV29-1; d_call: .; clone_size: many; j_call: TRBJ2-5; cdr3_nt: TGCAGCGTTGAATGGGTACCCAGGGAGACCCAGTACTTC; cdr3_aa: CSVEWVPRETQYF
v_call: TRBV28; d_call: TRBD1; clone_size: .; j_call: TRBJ2-3; cdr3_nt: TGTGCCAGCAGTGGACAGGGGACCTACGATGATACGCAGTATTTT; cdr3_aa: CASSGQGTYDDTQYF
v_call: TRBV4-1; d_call: TRBD1; clone_size: .; j_call: TRBJ1-2; cdr3_nt: TGCGCCAGCAACCAACAGGGGGATAACTATGGCTACACCTTC; cdr3_aa: CASNQQGDNYGYTF
v_call: TRBV9; d_call: .; clone_size: few; j_call: TRBJ2-3; cdr3_nt: TGTGCCAGCAGCGTTGGGAGGAGGCAACTCCGCACAGATACGCAGTATTTT; cdr3_aa: CASSVGRRQLRTDTQYF
v_call: TRBV15; d_call: .; clone_size: many; j_call: TRBJ2-2; cdr3_nt: TGTGCCACCAGCAGAGTTCCGTTCACCGGGGAGCTGTTTTTT; cdr3_aa: CATSRVPFTGELFF
v_call: TRBV6-5; d_call: .; clone_size: .; j_call: TRBJ1-1; cdr3_nt: TGTGCCAGCAGTTACTCGAAATTGCGCGGCTTGGATGCTTTCTTT; cdr3_aa: CASSYSKLRGLDAFF
v_call: TRBV7-2; d_call: .; clone_size: many; j_call: TRBJ2-5; cdr3_nt: TGTGCCAGCAGCTTGTCTGGGGGGGAGACCCAGTACTTC; cdr3_aa: CASSLSGGETQYF
v_call: TRBV20-1; d_call: TRBD1; clone_size: few; j_call: TRBJ1-1; cdr3_nt: TGCAGTGCTAGGGTTATGGACAGGGTCAACACTGAAGCTTTCTTT; cdr3_aa: CSARVMDRVNTEAFF
v_call: TRBV12-3/TRBV12-4; d_call: .; clone_size: .; j_call: TRBJ2-7; cdr3_nt: TGTGCCAGCAGTTTGATCGACGAGCAGTACTTC; cdr3_aa: CASSLIDEQYF
v_call: TRBV11-2; d_call: .; clone_size: .; j_call: TRBJ1-5; cdr3_nt: TGTGCCAGCAGCTTAGCGGAGGGTAGCAATCAGCCCCAGCATTTT; cdr3_aa: CASSLAEGSNQPQHF
v_call: TRBV24-1; d_call: TRBD1; clone_size: .; j_call: TRBJ1-2; cdr3_nt: TGTGCCACCAGTGATCCTAACAGGGGGCGAGATGGCTACACCTTC; cdr3_aa: CATSDPNRGRDGYTF